This T cell receptor (beta chain) was found in a study of cytomegalovirus exposure and HLA in healthy donors. About the research overall: In a later analysis, the 130 or so validation repertoires were reported to have used the same platform as the approximately 620 first-cohort repertoires.

Study results and caveats: The study found most TCR sequences rare, yet found some public TCRs in many donors. In vitro confirmation showed three CMV-associated chains to be CMV antigen specific.

This CDR3 spans 13 amino acids. Trimming cost V 0 bases and J 3 bases, with 6 bases left between them. Germline CDR1 is LNHNV and CDR2 is YYDKDF (reference sequence). TCRdb keeps only in-frame clones here, not all; method: immunoSEQ multiplex PCR. Of 95,000 to 150,000 clones detected, approximately 95% appear once; the ten largest clones hold about 1.7%. In regard to this clone: What it binds is not known.

V is TRBV15 and J is TRBJ2-7; D is uncertain. The clonotype was recovered from a man aged 18 to 35 in good health and CMV-seronegative. Specimen: PBMCs. For the CDR3, the DNA is TGTGCCACCAGCAGAGAACGAGGCTACGAGCAGTACTTC. Encoded protein: CATSRERGYEQYF.